This TCR beta chain derives from a study of blood T cell repertoires in COVID-19. The table came from immunoSEQ multiplex PCR; TCRdb's copy has only in-frame clones and leaves some out. This sample yields under 85,000 clones, of which around 82% are seen a single time; around 39% belongs to the top ten. This clone was observed a few times. V lost 5 bases and J 4 bases, leaving 8 bases between the germline ends. The CDR3 has 12 amino acids. CDR1 is PRHDT, CDR2 FYEKMQ, per germline (reference sequence). Sample: peripheral blood. V is TRBV13 and J is TRBJ1-1; D not certain. This receptor was obtained from a man older than 75 with active or convalescent COVID-19. In nucleotides, the CDR3 is TGTGCCAGCAGCATCCTTTCCACTGAAGCTTTCTTT. It codes for CASSILSTEAFF.